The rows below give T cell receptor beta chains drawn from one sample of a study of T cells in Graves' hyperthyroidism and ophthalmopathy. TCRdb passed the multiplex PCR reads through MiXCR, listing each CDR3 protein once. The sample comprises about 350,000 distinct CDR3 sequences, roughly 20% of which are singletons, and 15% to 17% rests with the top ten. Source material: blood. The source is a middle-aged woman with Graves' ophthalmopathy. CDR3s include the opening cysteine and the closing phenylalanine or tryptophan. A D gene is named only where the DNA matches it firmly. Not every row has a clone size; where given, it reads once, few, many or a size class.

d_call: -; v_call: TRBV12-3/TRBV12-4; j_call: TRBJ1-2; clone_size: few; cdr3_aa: CASSNLVGGSGGYIF; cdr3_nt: TGTGCCAGCAGCAACCTGGTGGGAGGGAGTGGTGGCTACATCTTC
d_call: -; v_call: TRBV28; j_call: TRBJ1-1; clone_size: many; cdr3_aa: CASRAETAQAFF; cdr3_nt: TGTGCCAGCAGGGCCGAGACAGCGCAAGCTTTCTTT
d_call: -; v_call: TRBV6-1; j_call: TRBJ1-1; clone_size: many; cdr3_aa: CASSGDLLWTEAFF; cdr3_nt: TGTGCCAGCAGTGGGGACCTTTTGTGGACTGAAGCTTTCTTT
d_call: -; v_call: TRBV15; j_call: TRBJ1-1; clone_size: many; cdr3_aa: CATSRVTSNTEAFF; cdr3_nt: TGTGCCACCAGCAGAGTAACTTCGAACACTGAAGCTTTCTTT
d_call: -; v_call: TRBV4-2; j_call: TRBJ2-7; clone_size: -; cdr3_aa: CASSQRHRGFDEQYF; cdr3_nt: TGTGCCAGCAGCCAACGTCATCGGGGTTTTGACGAGCAGTACTTC
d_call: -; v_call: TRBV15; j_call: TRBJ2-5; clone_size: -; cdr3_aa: CATSKPAGGLETQYF; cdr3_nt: TGTGCCACCAGCAAACCAGCCGGCGGTCTGGAGACCCAGTACTTC
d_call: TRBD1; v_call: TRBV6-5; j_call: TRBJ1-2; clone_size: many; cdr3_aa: CSARGDRGHGYTF; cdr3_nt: TGTTCCGCGAGGGGGGACAGGGGCCATGGCTACACCTTC
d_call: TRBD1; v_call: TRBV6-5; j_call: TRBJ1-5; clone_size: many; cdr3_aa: CASIRSGTGKGFSNQPQHF; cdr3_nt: TGTGCCAGCATCCGATCCGGGACAGGAAAGGGATTTAGCAATCAGCCCCAGCATTTT
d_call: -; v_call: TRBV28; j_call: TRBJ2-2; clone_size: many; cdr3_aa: CASEGTGELFF; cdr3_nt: TGTGCCAGCGAGGGCACCGGGGAGCTGTTTTTT
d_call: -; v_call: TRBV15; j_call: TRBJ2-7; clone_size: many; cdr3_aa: CATSREPRPFYEQYF; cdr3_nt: TGTGCCACCAGCAGAGAACCACGTCCCTTCTACGAGCAGTACTTC
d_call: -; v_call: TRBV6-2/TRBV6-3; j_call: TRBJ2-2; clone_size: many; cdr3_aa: CASSRTVRGSGELFF; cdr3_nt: TGTGCCAGCAGTCGAACGGTACGGGGCTCCGGGGAGCTGTTTTTT
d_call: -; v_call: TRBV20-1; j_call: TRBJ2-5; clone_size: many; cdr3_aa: CSAAWDRDTQYF; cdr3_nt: TGCAGTGCAGCGTGGGACCGGGATACCCAGTACTTC
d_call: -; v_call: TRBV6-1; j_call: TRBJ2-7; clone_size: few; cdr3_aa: CASRETGTGSNEQYF; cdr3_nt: TGTGCCAGCAGAGAAACAGGGACCGGTAGTAACGAGCAGTACTTC
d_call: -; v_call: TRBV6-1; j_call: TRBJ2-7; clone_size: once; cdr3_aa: CASTGRQTYEQYF; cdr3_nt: TGTGCCAGCACGGGGCGGCAGACCTACGAGCAGTACTTC
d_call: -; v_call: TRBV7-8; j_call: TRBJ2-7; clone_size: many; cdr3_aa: CASSPSRVGSVYEQYF; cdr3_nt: TGTGCCAGCAGTCCGAGCAGGGTAGGGTCCGTTTACGAGCAGTACTTC
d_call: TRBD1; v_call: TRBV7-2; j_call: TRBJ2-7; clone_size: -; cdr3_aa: CASSGGTGAHYEQYF; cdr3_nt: TGTGCCAGCAGCGGGGGGACAGGGGCCCACTACGAGCAGTACTTC
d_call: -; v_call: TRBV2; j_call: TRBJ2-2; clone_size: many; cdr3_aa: CASTTGSWTGELFF; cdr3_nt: TGTGCCAGCACTACAGGGTCGTGGACCGGGGAGCTGTTTTTT
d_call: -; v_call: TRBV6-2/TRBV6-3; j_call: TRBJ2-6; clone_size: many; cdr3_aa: CASSSPGQRQTAFSGANVLTF; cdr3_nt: TGTGCCAGCAGTTCCCCTGGACAGCGCCAAACAGCGTTCTCTGGGGCCAACGTCCTGACTTTC
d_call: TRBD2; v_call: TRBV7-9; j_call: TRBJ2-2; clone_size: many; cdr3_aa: CASSLSGTNTGELFF; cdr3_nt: TGTGCCAGCAGCCTTAGCGGGACGAACACCGGGGAGCTGTTTTTT
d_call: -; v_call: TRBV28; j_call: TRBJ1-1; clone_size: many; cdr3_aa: CASRKDGNTEAFF; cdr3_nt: TGTGCCAGCAGAAAGGACGGAAACACTGAAGCTTTCTTT
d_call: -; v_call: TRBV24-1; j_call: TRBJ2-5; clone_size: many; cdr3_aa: CATSEPGIGQETQYF; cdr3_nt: TGTGCCACCAGTGAACCAGGGATTGGACAAGAGACCCAGTACTTC
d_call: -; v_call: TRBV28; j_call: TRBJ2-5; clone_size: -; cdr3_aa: CASRAPGKETQYF; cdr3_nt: TGTGCCAGCAGAGCCCCAGGGAAAGAGACCCAGTACTTC
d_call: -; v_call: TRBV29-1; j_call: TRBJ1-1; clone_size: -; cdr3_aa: CSVDQGVGTEAFF; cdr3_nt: TGCAGCGTTGATCAGGGCGTGGGCACTGAAGCTTTCTTT
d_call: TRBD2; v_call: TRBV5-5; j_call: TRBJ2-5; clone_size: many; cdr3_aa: CASSLGEGRGEETQYF; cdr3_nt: TGTGCCAGCAGCTTAGGGGAGGGGCGCGGAGAAGAGACCCAGTACTTC
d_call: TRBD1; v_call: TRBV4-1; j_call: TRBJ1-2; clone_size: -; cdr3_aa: CASSQGRDRNYGYTF; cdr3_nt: TGCGCCAGCAGCCAGGGCCGGGACAGGAACTATGGCTACACCTTC
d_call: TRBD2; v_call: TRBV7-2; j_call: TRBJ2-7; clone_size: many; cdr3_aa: CASSLSGEGPYEQYF; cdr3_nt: TGTGCCAGCAGCCTCTCGGGGGAGGGGCCCTACGAGCAGTACTTC
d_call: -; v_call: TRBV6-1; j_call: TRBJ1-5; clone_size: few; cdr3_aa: CASSPQFDQPQHF; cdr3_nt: TGTGCCAGCAGTCCCCAGTTTGATCAGCCCCAGCATTTT
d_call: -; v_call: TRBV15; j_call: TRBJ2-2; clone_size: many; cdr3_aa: CATSRDIVGLANTGELFF; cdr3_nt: TGTGCCACCAGCAGAGATATTGTTGGACTCGCGAACACCGGGGAGCTGTTTTTT
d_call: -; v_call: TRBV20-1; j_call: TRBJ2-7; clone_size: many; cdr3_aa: CSAGFSSYEQYF; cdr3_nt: TGCAGTGCTGGGTTTAGCTCCTACGAGCAGTACTTC
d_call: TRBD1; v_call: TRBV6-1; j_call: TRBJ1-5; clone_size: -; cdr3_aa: CASRPDRDRVLNF; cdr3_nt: TGTGCCAGCAGGCCTGACCGGGACAGGGTTTTGAATTTT
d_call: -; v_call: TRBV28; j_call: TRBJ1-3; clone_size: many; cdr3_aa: CASRDTVSGNTIYF; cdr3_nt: TGTGCCAGCCGTGACACAGTCTCTGGAAACACCATATATTTT
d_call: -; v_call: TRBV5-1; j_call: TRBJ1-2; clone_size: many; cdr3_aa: CASSSAIVGGYTF; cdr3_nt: TGCGCCAGCAGCTCGGCTATTGTGGGAGGCTACACCTTC
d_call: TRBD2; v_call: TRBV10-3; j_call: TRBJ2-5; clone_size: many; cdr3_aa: CAASSGRAEETQYF; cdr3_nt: TGTGCCGCCTCTAGCGGGAGGGCCGAAGAGACCCAGTACTTC
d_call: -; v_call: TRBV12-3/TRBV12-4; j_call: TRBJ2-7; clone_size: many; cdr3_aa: CASSFRVYEQYF; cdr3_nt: TGTGCCAGCAGTTTCAGGGTATACGAGCAGTACTTC
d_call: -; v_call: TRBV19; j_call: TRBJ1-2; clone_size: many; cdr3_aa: CASSIGSANYGYTF; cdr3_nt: TGTGCCAGTAGTATAGGATCGGCTAACTATGGCTACACCTTC
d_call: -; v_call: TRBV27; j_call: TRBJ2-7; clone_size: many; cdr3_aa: CASSSRTPSYEQYF; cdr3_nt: TGTGCCAGCAGTTCAAGGACACCCTCCTACGAGCAGTACTTC
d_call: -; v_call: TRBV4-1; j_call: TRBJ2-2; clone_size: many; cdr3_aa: CASSHPPDRLTGELFF; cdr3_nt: TGCGCCAGCAGCCACCCACCAGACAGGCTCACCGGGGAGCTGTTTTTT
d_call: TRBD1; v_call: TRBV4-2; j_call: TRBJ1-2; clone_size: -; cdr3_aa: CASSQVSPGQGASYGYTF; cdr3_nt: TGTGCCAGCAGCCAAGTGTCCCCGGGACAGGGGGCAAGTTATGGCTACACCTTC
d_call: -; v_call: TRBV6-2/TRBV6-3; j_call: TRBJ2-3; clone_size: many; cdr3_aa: CASGLTRWDTQYF; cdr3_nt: TGTGCCAGCGGTTTAACTCGCTGGGATACGCAGTATTTT
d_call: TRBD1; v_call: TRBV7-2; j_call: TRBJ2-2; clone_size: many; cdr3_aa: CASSLKTGAPGELFF; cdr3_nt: TGTGCCAGCAGCTTAAAGACAGGGGCCCCCGGGGAGCTGTTTTTT